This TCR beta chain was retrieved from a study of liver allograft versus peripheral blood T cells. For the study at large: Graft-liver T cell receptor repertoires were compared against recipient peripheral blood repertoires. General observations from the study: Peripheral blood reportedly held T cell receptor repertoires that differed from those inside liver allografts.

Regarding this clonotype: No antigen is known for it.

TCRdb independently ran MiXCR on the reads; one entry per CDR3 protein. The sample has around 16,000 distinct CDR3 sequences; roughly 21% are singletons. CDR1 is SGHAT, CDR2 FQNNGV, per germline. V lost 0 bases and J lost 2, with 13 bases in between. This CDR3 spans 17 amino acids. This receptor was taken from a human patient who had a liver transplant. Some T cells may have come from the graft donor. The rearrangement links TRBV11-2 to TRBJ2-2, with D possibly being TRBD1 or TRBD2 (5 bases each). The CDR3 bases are TGTGCCAGCAGCTTAGATCTCGGGACGGCAAACACCGGGGAGCTGTTTTTT. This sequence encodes CASSLDLGTANTGELFF.